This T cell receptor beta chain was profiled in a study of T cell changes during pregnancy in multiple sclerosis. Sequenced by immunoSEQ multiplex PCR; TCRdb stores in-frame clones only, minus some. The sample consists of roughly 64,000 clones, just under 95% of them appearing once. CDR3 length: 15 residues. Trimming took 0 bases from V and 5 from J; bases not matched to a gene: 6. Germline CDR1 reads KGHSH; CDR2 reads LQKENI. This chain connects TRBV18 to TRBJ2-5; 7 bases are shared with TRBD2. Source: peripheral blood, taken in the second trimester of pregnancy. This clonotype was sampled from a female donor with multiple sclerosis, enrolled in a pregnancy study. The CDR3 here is CASSPPGTTRETQYF. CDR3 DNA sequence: TGTGCCAGCTCACCACCCGGGACTACGAGGGAGACCCAGTACTTC.